This entry is about one T cell receptor (beta chain). Its antigen is as yet unknown. The CDR3 spans 18 residues. Germline CDR1 reads MNHEY; CDR2 reads SMNVEV (reference sequence). Trimming removed 6 bases from V and 6 bases from J; junction bases left unmatched: 18. The data derive from a study of OX40 agonist ivuxolimab in advanced cancers. Study in general: Cohort: roughly 80% men, mean age about 62, aged about 20 to 80.

TCRdb's copy holds only in-frame clones and misses some; the assay was immunoSEQ multiplex PCR. This table has 8,500 to 13,000 clones, over 80% appearing once. Study-wide points: The study found that CD8+ T cells averaged more expanded clones than CD4+.

Sampled blood was obtained at baseline, cycle 4 day 1, and cycle 7 day 1. This TCR derives from an adult with an advanced solid tumor such as melanoma, head and neck, liver or kidney cancer. Sequences were derived from CD4+ or CD8+ T cells sorted from blood, sampled in a trial of the OX40 agonist ivuxolimab. This chain connects TRBV27 to TRBJ1-5; 9 nucleotides match TRBD1. CDR3 coding DNA: TGTGCCAGCAGCTCTCCCGAGATATCGACAGGGGGAGGTCAGCCCCAGCATTTT. It encodes CASSSPEISTGGGQPQHF.